This T cell receptor (beta chain) was retrieved from a study of blood T cell repertoires in COVID-19 (dated by TCRdb to 2018 to 2021). In terms of the full investigation: Samples covering the acute and convalescent phases of COVID-19 were provided by collaborators in the United States, Italy and Spain. Samples came from the ongoing ImmuneRACE study (first 160 participants) plus 1,254 subjects from 6 global collaborators. The material from the prospective study consisted of cDNA or gDNA derived from T cells, B-cell-depleted T cells, or PBMCs. Where available, HLA class I and class II types were obtained from metadata supplied by the sample provider rather than from assay-based typing. The repertoires were released in a freely available public database intended as a resource for research on the immune response to SARS-CoV-2. A de-identified subject ID, COVID-19 status, age in years and sex were almost always included in the sample metadata. The dataset comprised deeply sampled blood TCRbeta repertoires from subjects exposed to, actively infected with, or recovered from COVID-19.

This clone has more than one count but fewer than ten. Which antigen it targets is not known. Per-base quality was not reported, and no clone a single base away is much larger than it. The immunoSEQ Assay, a bias-controlled multiplex PCR, was used to amplify TCRbeta CDR3 regions from genomic DNA. In the original analysis: The number of nucleated cells in each sample was estimated from the amplification of reference gene primers within the assay. To quantify the absolute abundance of each unique TCRbeta CDR3 rearrangement, sequence reads were collapsed and filtered. For each sample, productive Simpson clonality was calculated by taking the square root of Simpson's diversity index across productive rearrangements. This immuneACCESS table, as held by TCRdb, lists in-frame sequences with V and J called but not all clones. Of the missing ones, under half trace to an unresolved V gene in checked studies; the others have no known cause. V and J calls and clone size are given by that table; D and trimming were obtained from the DNA. The sample table shows some 320,000 clones, and about 89% are seen once. Approximately 5.3% of the sample is taken by the ten largest.

The CDR3 numbers 14 residues from cysteine through phenylalanine. The read is trimmed to its CDR3 DNA, 42 bases read in frame from base 1. The V and J ends are trimmed by 2 bases and 6 bases, leaving 8 bases between them. In the germline V gene (reference sequence), CDR1 corresponds to SEHNR and CDR2 to FQNEAQ. The full study reports these points: The quantity of clinical and demographic metadata differed by source and by participant and was supplied without curation.

Participants in the prospective study were enrolled through a virtual design, were aged about 18 to 90 years, and lived in roughly 24 United States geographic areas. To assign participants to cohorts, the prospective study relied on clinical history that participants themselves reported in a screening survey and a study questionnaire. For ImmuneRACE Cohort 3, a participant was defined as recovered based on two consecutive negative NP/OP PCR tests, clearance by a healthcare professional, or resolution of symptoms. Each participant in the prospective study had whole blood, serum and a nasopharyngeal or oropharyngeal swab collected by mobile phlebotomists. Prospective study participants could optionally give additional blood draws and questionnaires over an approximately 2-month period. Before DNA extraction, blood samples from the prospective study were shipped at room temperature or frozen.

In this chain, TRBV7-9 is recombined with TRBJ1-6; the D gene cannot be named for sure. The receptor was derived from a young woman who had recovered from COVID-19. Sequencing input: PBMCs or T cells enriched from blood (not recorded which). In nucleotide form, the sequence is TGTGCCAGCAGCTTAAAAGGGAGTAATTCACCCCTCCACTTT. The translation is CASSLKGSNSPLHF. Here the CDR3 is joined to the reference TRBV7-9 and TRBJ1-6 genes, and the full variable domain is: DTGVSQNPRHKITKRGQNVTFRCDPISEHNRLYWYRQTLGQGPEFLTYFQNEAQLEKSRLLSDRFSAERPKGSFSTLEIQRTEQGDSAMYLCASSLKGSNSPLHFGNGTRLTVT.